One T cell receptor beta chain is described in this entry. The CDR3 is 13 amino acids. The germline CDR1 and CDR2 sequences are SGHTA and FQGNSA. Trimming removed 1 base from V and 5 bases from J, with 8 bases in between. Clones were read by immunoSEQ multiplex PCR, and TCRdb kept only the in-frame ones, dropping some. The sample has 30,000 to 35,000 clones; about four fifths are singletons. The sample is drawn from a study of T cell responses to AZD1222 COVID-19 vaccine. The chain couples TRBV7-2 to TRBJ1-1; unclear D gene. The origin of this receptor is an adult who received the AZD1222 COVID-19 vaccine. Sequenced here: peripheral blood, sampled 28 days after the second AZD1222 dose. Here the CDR3 reads CASSLDAGTEAFF. CDR3 DNA: TGTGCCAGCAGCTTAGATGCGGGGACTGAAGCTTTCTTT.